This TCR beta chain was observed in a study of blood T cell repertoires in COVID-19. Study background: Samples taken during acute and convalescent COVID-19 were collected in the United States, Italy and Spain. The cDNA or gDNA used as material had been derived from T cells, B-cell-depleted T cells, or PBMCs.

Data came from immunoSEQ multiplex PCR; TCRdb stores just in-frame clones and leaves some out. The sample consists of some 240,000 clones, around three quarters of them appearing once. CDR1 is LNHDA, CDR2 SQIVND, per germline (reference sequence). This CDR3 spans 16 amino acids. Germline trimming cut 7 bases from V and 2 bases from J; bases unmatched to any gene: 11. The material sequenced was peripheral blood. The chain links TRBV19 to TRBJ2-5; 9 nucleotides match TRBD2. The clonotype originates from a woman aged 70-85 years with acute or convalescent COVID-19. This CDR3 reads CASTPTSLAGQETQYF. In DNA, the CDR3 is TGTGCCAGTACACCTACTAGCCTAGCGGGGCAAGAGACCCAGTACTTC.